A selection of T cell receptor beta chains follows, all from one sample in a study of blood T cell repertoires in COVID-19. The table came from immunoSEQ multiplex PCR; TCRdb's copy has only in-frame clones and leaves some out. Of some 320,000 clones listed, roughly 85% were seen once; the top ten hold under 2%. Sequencing input: PBMCs or T cells enriched from blood (not recorded which). All receptors derive from a woman aged 25-40 years who had been exposed to COVID-19. CDR3s include the opening cysteine and the closing phenylalanine or tryptophan. The order of the fields is CDR3 length, V gene, D gene, clone size, J gene, CDR3 DNA, CDR3 protein. A D gene is named only where the DNA matches it firmly. Clone size is not always given. Where it is, it says once, few, many or a class for expanded clones.

CDR3 length: 13; V gene: TRBV12-3/TRBV12-4; D gene: -; clone size: -; J gene: TRBJ1-3; CDR3 DNA: TGTGCCAGCAGTTTTCCCTCGGGAAACACCATATATTTT; CDR3 protein: CASSFPSGNTIYF
CDR3 length: 14; V gene: TRBV5-4; D gene: TRBD2; clone size: -; J gene: TRBJ2-7; CDR3 DNA: TGTGCCAGCAGCTTAGCGGGGGGGCCGGACGAGCAGTACTTC; CDR3 protein: CASSLAGGPDEQYF
CDR3 length: 13; V gene: TRBV19; D gene: TRBD1; clone size: few; J gene: TRBJ1-2; CDR3 DNA: TGTGCCAGTAGTTTTCGACAGGGCTATGGCTACACCTTC; CDR3 protein: CASSFRQGYGYTF
CDR3 length: 15; V gene: TRBV5-4; D gene: -; clone size: -; J gene: TRBJ2-5; CDR3 DNA: TGTGCCAGCAGCACCTCCACGGGGTGGTCAGAGACCCAGTACTTC; CDR3 protein: CASSTSTGWSETQYF
CDR3 length: 21; V gene: TRBV15; D gene: TRBD1; clone size: -; J gene: TRBJ2-7; CDR3 DNA: TGTGCCACCAGCAGAGGACTCACGACAGGGGTATTGTCACGATACCGTTACGAGCAGTACTTC; CDR3 protein: CATSRGLTTGVLSRYRYEQYF
CDR3 length: 12; V gene: TRBV30; D gene: -; clone size: -; J gene: TRBJ2-7; CDR3 DNA: TGTGCCTGGGGGGCCAGCTCCTACGAGCAGTACTTC; CDR3 protein: CAWGASSYEQYF
CDR3 length: 15; V gene: TRBV3-1/TRBV3-2; D gene: TRBD2; clone size: -; J gene: TRBJ2-7; CDR3 DNA: TGTGCCAGCAGCCAAGGGACTAGCGGGGGGTACGAGCAGTACTTC; CDR3 protein: CASSQGTSGGYEQYF
CDR3 length: 15; V gene: TRBV4-3; D gene: -; clone size: once; J gene: TRBJ1-1; CDR3 DNA: TGCGCCAGCAGCCAAGAAGTTGGAGCGAACACTGAAGCTTTCTTT; CDR3 protein: CASSQEVGANTEAFF
CDR3 length: 15; V gene: TRBV11-2; D gene: -; clone size: -; J gene: TRBJ1-3; CDR3 DNA: TGTGCCAGCAGCTTACTGGCCGACACCGGAAACACCATATATTTT; CDR3 protein: CASSLLADTGNTIYF
CDR3 length: 17; V gene: TRBV30; D gene: TRBD1; clone size: -; J gene: TRBJ1-2; CDR3 DNA: TGTGCCCGGGAGGGGATGAGGGACAGGGGGCGCGGATATGGCTACACCTTC; CDR3 protein: CAREGMRDRGRGYGYTF
CDR3 length: 15; V gene: TRBV2; D gene: TRBD1; clone size: -; J gene: TRBJ1-2; CDR3 DNA: TGTGCCAGCATGGTCGACAGGGGTACCAACTATGGCTACACCTTC; CDR3 protein: CASMVDRGTNYGYTF
CDR3 length: 14; V gene: TRBV5-1; D gene: -; clone size: -; J gene: TRBJ2-1; CDR3 DNA: TGCGCCAGCGCCGAGGGGGGGCCCACTGGAGAGCAGTTCTTC; CDR3 protein: CASAEGGPTGEQFF
CDR3 length: 15; V gene: TRBV2; D gene: TRBD1; clone size: -; J gene: TRBJ2-7; CDR3 DNA: TGTGCCAGCAGTGTTCTCCGGGACAGGGGATTCGAGCAGTACTTC; CDR3 protein: CASSVLRDRGFEQYF
CDR3 length: 13; V gene: TRBV5-1; D gene: TRBD1; clone size: few; J gene: TRBJ1-2; CDR3 DNA: TGCGCCAGCAGCGGTCAGGGGGCATGGGGCTACACCTTC; CDR3 protein: CASSGQGAWGYTF
CDR3 length: 14; V gene: TRBV19; D gene: -; clone size: -; J gene: TRBJ1-2; CDR3 DNA: TGTGCCAGTAAAGGGAGGGGGGACCCCGATGGCTACACCTTC; CDR3 protein: CASKGRGDPDGYTF
CDR3 length: 14; V gene: TRBV13; D gene: -; clone size: -; J gene: TRBJ2-7; CDR3 DNA: TGTGCCAGCAGCTCACGCTCCGACATGGACGAGCAGTACTTC; CDR3 protein: CASSSRSDMDEQYF
CDR3 length: 17; V gene: TRBV28; D gene: TRBD1; clone size: -; J gene: TRBJ1-5; CDR3 DNA: TGTGCCAGCAGTCAACATCAGGGGGCAAGGAGGAATCAGCCCCAGCATTTT; CDR3 protein: CASSQHQGARRNQPQHF
CDR3 length: 11; V gene: TRBV29-1; D gene: -; clone size: -; J gene: TRBJ1-1; CDR3 DNA: TGCAGCGGAGGTGGGAGCACTGAAGCTTTCTTT; CDR3 protein: CSGGGSTEAFF
CDR3 length: 16; V gene: TRBV9; D gene: -; clone size: -; J gene: TRBJ2-1; CDR3 DNA: TGTGCCAGCAGCGTAGTGTCTAGCGTATCCTACAATGAGCAGTTCTTC; CDR3 protein: CASSVVSSVSYNEQFF
CDR3 length: 15; V gene: TRBV7-2; D gene: -; clone size: -; J gene: TRBJ2-1; CDR3 DNA: TGTGCCAGCAGCTTAGACCAGGGTGGATGGAATGAGCAGTTCTTC; CDR3 protein: CASSLDQGGWNEQFF
CDR3 length: 17; V gene: TRBV21-1; D gene: -; clone size: -; J gene: TRBJ1-3; CDR3 DNA: TGTGCCAGCAGCACGGGAGAGGCAGTTCGCTCTGGAAACACCATATATTTT; CDR3 protein: CASSTGEAVRSGNTIYF
CDR3 length: 15; V gene: TRBV28; D gene: -; clone size: -; J gene: TRBJ1-1; CDR3 DNA: TGTGCCAGCAGTTTAGGAGGCCGGGTTGGACCTGAAGCTTTCTTT; CDR3 protein: CASSLGGRVGPEAFF
CDR3 length: 15; V gene: TRBV3-1/TRBV3-2; D gene: -; clone size: -; J gene: TRBJ1-2; CDR3 DNA: TGTGCCAGCAGCCAAGTGGGAGATTTTGGTAATGGCTACACCTTC; CDR3 protein: CASSQVGDFGNGYTF
CDR3 length: 17; V gene: TRBV30; D gene: TRBD1; clone size: -; J gene: TRBJ1-2; CDR3 DNA: TGTGCCTGGAGTACCCATTACCAGGGGGCGGCTAACTATGGCTACACCTTC; CDR3 protein: CAWSTHYQGAANYGYTF
CDR3 length: 15; V gene: TRBV19; D gene: -; clone size: -; J gene: TRBJ2-7; CDR3 DNA: TGTGCCAGTAGTATAGGTTTGCAGGGGACCTACGAGCAGTACTTC; CDR3 protein: CASSIGLQGTYEQYF
CDR3 length: 16; V gene: TRBV27; D gene: -; clone size: -; J gene: TRBJ2-7; CDR3 DNA: TGTGCCAGCAGTTTCGACCGACACCTGAGCTCCTACGAGCAGTACTTC; CDR3 protein: CASSFDRHLSSYEQYF
CDR3 length: 12; V gene: TRBV29-1; D gene: -; clone size: -; J gene: TRBJ2-1; CDR3 DNA: TGCAGCGTTGGGTCTCTAGCAAATGAGCAGTTCTTC; CDR3 protein: CSVGSLANEQFF
CDR3 length: 14; V gene: TRBV30; D gene: -; clone size: -; J gene: TRBJ2-7; CDR3 DNA: TGTGCCTGGAGTGTAGGAGGGGATCTTGGTGAGCAGTACTTC; CDR3 protein: CAWSVGGDLGEQYF
CDR3 length: 17; V gene: TRBV5-1; D gene: TRBD2; clone size: -; J gene: TRBJ2-2; CDR3 DNA: TGCGCCAGCAGCTTGACTAGCGGGAGGGGGAACACCGGGGAGCTGTTTTTT; CDR3 protein: CASSLTSGRGNTGELFF
CDR3 length: 16; V gene: TRBV2; D gene: -; clone size: once; J gene: TRBJ1-3; CDR3 DNA: TGTGCCACCGGAGGAGGCAGGGGCATTTTTGGAAACACCATATATTTT; CDR3 protein: CATGGGRGIFGNTIYF
CDR3 length: 15; V gene: TRBV5-4; D gene: TRBD2; clone size: -; J gene: TRBJ2-2; CDR3 DNA: TGTGCCAGCAGCTTGACCAGCGGGGGGTCAGGGGAGCTGTTTTTT; CDR3 protein: CASSLTSGGSGELFF
CDR3 length: 14; V gene: TRBV29-1; D gene: TRBD1; clone size: -; J gene: TRBJ1-4; CDR3 DNA: TGCAGCGCATCGCTCGGGACAGGGGGCGAAAAACTGTTTTTT; CDR3 protein: CSASLGTGGEKLFF
CDR3 length: 12; V gene: TRBV14; D gene: -; clone size: -; J gene: TRBJ1-1; CDR3 DNA: TGTGCCAGCAGTTTGTTATTCACTGAAGCTTTCTTT; CDR3 protein: CASSLLFTEAFF
CDR3 length: 15; V gene: TRBV7-8; D gene: -; clone size: -; J gene: TRBJ2-7; CDR3 DNA: TGTGCCAGCAGCTTAGTCCGGGACATCAGCTACGAGCAGTACTTC; CDR3 protein: CASSLVRDISYEQYF
CDR3 length: 15; V gene: TRBV5-1; D gene: -; clone size: -; J gene: TRBJ2-7; CDR3 DNA: TGCGCCAGCAGCTTGGTAGTGGGGGGTCCCTACGAGCAGTACTTC; CDR3 protein: CASSLVVGGPYEQYF
CDR3 length: 17; V gene: TRBV2; D gene: TRBD1; clone size: -; J gene: TRBJ1-5; CDR3 DNA: TGTGCCAGCATCAACGGGGGTACAGGGGGTATAGGGCAGCCCCAGCATTTT; CDR3 protein: CASINGGTGGIGQPQHF
CDR3 length: 17; V gene: TRBV3-1/TRBV3-2; D gene: -; clone size: -; J gene: TRBJ1-2; CDR3 DNA: TGTGCCAGCAGCCAAGATTGGCTTCGGGCAGGGGACTATGGCTACACCTTC; CDR3 protein: CASSQDWLRAGDYGYTF
CDR3 length: 15; V gene: TRBV7-9; D gene: -; clone size: -; J gene: TRBJ2-7; CDR3 DNA: TGTGCCAGCAGCTTAGTTGGGGGGAGGACCTACGAGCAGTACTTC; CDR3 protein: CASSLVGGRTYEQYF
CDR3 length: 14; V gene: TRBV10-3; D gene: TRBD2; clone size: -; J gene: TRBJ2-3; CDR3 DNA: TGTGCCATTCAACGGGGGGGTAGCACAGATACGCAGTATTTT; CDR3 protein: CAIQRGGSTDTQYF